This is a list of T cell receptor beta chains from one sample in a study of human T cells and chemical hapten exposure. TCRdb ran MiXCR on the RACE reads and lists one entry per CDR3 protein. The profile shows roughly 62,000 distinct CDR3 sequences, around 12% of them singletons. The sequenced sample was whole blood, obtained in connection with sensitization to the hapten diphenylcyclopropenone (DPC). These receptors all stem from a man aged 30-40 years with alopecia areata. Some clones in this sample may be carry-over from other donors' samples. CDR3s include the opening cysteine and the closing phenylalanine or tryptophan. The D gene is left open where the match is weak. The size of a clone is reported for some rows only, either as once, few or many, or as a class for expanded clones.

-	TRBV9	TRBJ1-6	-	CASSVATGRPLHF	TGTGCCAGCAGCGTAGCTACAGGGAGGCCCCTCCACTTT
-	TRBV5-4	TRBJ1-4	-	CASSLGASNEKLFF	TGTGCCAGCAGCTTGGGGGCGTCTAATGAAAAACTGTTTTTT
few	TRBV12-3/TRBV12-4	TRBJ2-5	-	CASSLRQDLSETQYF	TGTGCCAGCAGTTTAAGACAGGACCTTTCGGAGACCCAGTACTTC
many	TRBV20-1	TRBJ1-4	-	CSARDYDRDINEKLFF	TGCAGTGCTAGAGACTATGACCGGGACATAAATGAAAAACTGTTTTTT
few	TRBV5-4	TRBJ1-2	TRBD1	CASSRTGQGADYGYTF	TGTGCCAGCAGCCGAACGGGACAGGGGGCTGACTATGGCTACACCTTC
-	TRBV6-5	TRBJ2-3	-	CASSYRTSTDTQYF	TGTGCCAGCAGTTATCGGACAAGCACAGATACGCAGTATTTT
-	TRBV6-2/TRBV6-3	TRBJ2-3	-	CASSATFNVGGTQYF	TGTGCCAGCAGTGCGACATTCAATGTAGGAGGCACGCAGTATTTT
-	TRBV19	TRBJ2-2	-	CASSDGAANTGELFF	TGTGCCAGTAGTGATGGCGCTGCGAACACCGGGGAGCTGTTTTTT
few	TRBV7-2	TRBJ1-2	TRBD1	CASSKQGRINYGYTF	TGTGCCAGCAGCAAACAGGGGCGAATAAACTATGGCTACACCTTC
many	TRBV18	TRBJ2-2	TRBD2	CASFPPTASGVLRGTGELFF	TGTGCCAGCTTCCCTCCTACCGCCAGCGGGGTACTCCGTGGCACCGGGGAGCTGTTTTTT
many	TRBV5-6	TRBJ2-3	-	CASSLQGTDTQYF	TGTGCCAGCAGTTTACAGGGTACAGATACGCAGTATTTT
-	TRBV28	TRBJ1-2	-	CASSSGGEGYGYTF	TGTGCCAGCAGTTCGGGCGGGGAAGGGTATGGCTACACCTTC
-	TRBV29-1	TRBJ2-5	-	CSYGLNQETQYF	TGCAGTTACGGGCTGAACCAAGAGACCCAGTACTTC
-	TRBV15	TRBJ2-7	-	CATSRTGTPGYEQYF	TGTGCCACCAGCAGAACAGGTACCCCCGGCTACGAGCAGTACTTC
few	TRBV7-9	TRBJ1-5	TRBD1	CASSRQGGNQPQHF	TGTGCCAGCAGCCGACAGGGGGGCAATCAGCCCCAGCATTTT
few	TRBV15	TRBJ1-5	-	CATSRDRASNQPQHF	TGTGCCACCAGCAGAGACAGGGCGAGTAATCAGCCCCAGCATTTT
few	TRBV20-1	TRBJ2-7	TRBD1	CSAKLGQANYEQYF	TGCAGTGCTAAACTAGGACAGGCGAACTACGAGCAGTACTTC
many	TRBV18	TRBJ2-2	-	CASSGLGTNTGELFF	TGTGCCAGCTCAGGGCTCGGAACGAACACCGGGGAGCTGTTTTTT
many	TRBV20-1	TRBJ2-4	-	CSAAQGMANIQYF	TGCAGTGCCGCGCAGGGGATGGCGAACATTCAGTACTTC
few	TRBV9	TRBJ1-1	-	CASSRFEGGSTEAFF	TGTGCCAGCAGCAGATTTGAAGGGGGATCCACTGAAGCTTTCTTT
many	TRBV7-3	TRBJ1-5	-	CASSLSRDQPQHF	TGTGCCAGCAGCTTATCGAGGGACCAGCCCCAGCATTTT
-	TRBV5-5	TRBJ2-5	-	CASSLGIDYERETQYF	TGTGCCAGCAGCTTGGGTATAGACTACGAGCGGGAGACCCAGTACTTC
-	TRBV9	TRBJ1-6	TRBD1	CASSGRDRGFPLHF	TGTGCCAGCAGCGGCCGGGACAGGGGTTTCCCCCTCCACTTT
few	TRBV11-2	TRBJ2-7	-	CASAPGVPNEQYF	TGTGCCAGCGCCCCAGGGGTTCCAAACGAGCAGTACTTC
few	TRBV7-2	TRBJ1-5	-	CASTFSGYSNQPQHF	TGTGCCAGCACCTTTTCTGGCTATAGCAATCAGCCCCAGCATTTT
-	TRBV29-1	TRBJ2-2	TRBD1	CSAKGAIRTGELFF	TGCAGCGCGAAGGGGGCGATTCGCACCGGGGAGCTGTTTTTT
-	TRBV28	TRBJ1-1	TRBD1	CASSSTGGNTEAFF	TGTGCCAGCAGCTCAACAGGGGGGAACACTGAAGCTTTCTTT
many	TRBV7-3	TRBJ2-2	-	CASSLSGSSTGELFF	TGTGCCAGCAGCTTATCGGGCAGCTCCACCGGGGAGCTGTTTTTT
-	TRBV28	TRBJ2-3	TRBD1	CASSDRADTQYF	TGTGCCAGCAGCGACAGGGCAGATACGCAGTATTTT
few	TRBV24-1	TRBJ1-5	-	CATSSSSGYNQPQHF	TGTGCCACCAGTTCCTCGAGCGGGTACAATCAGCCCCAGCATTTT
many	TRBV20-1	TRBJ1-1	-	CSAREEGPNTEAFF	TGCAGTGCTAGAGAGGAGGGCCCGAACACTGAAGCTTTCTTT
-	TRBV3-1	TRBJ1-2	-	CASSHTGNYGYTF	TGTGCCAGCAGCCATACAGGGAACTATGGCTACACCTTC
few	TRBV7-3	TRBJ2-3	-	CASSLGHRTDTQYF	TGTGCCAGCAGCTTAGGTCACCGCACAGATACGCAGTATTTT
many	TRBV7-9	TRBJ2-2	TRBD1	CASRGQAPNTGELFF	TGTGCCAGCAGGGGACAGGCTCCGAACACCGGGGAGCTGTTTTTT
-	TRBV5-6	TRBJ2-2	TRBD1	CASSLKAGTGYTGELFF	TGTGCCAGCAGCCTTAAGGCCGGGACAGGATACACCGGGGAGCTGTTTTTT
many	TRBV11-2	TRBJ2-1	-	CASSLHPWGVRSDWSYNEQFF	TGTGCCAGCAGCCTTCACCCGTGGGGGGTACGATCCGATTGGTCCTACAATGAGCAGTTCTTC
few	TRBV5-1	TRBJ2-1	-	CASRQQGINEQFF	TGCGCCAGCAGGCAACAGGGTATCAATGAGCAGTTCTTC
many	TRBV5-4	TRBJ1-2	-	CASSIDTNYGYTF	TGTGCCAGCAGCATAGACACGAACTATGGCTACACCTTC
many	TRBV19	TRBJ1-2	TRBD1	CASSTEQGNYGYTF	TGTGCCAGTAGTACAGAACAGGGGAACTATGGCTACACCTTC
many	TRBV6-5	TRBJ1-4	-	CASSYSGAGYEKLFF	TGTGCCAGCAGTTACTCGGGAGCGGGGTATGAAAAACTGTTTTTT
many	TRBV20-1	TRBJ2-3	-	CSAETKGPTDTQYF	TGCAGTGCTGAGACTAAGGGGCCCACAGATACGCAGTATTTT
-	TRBV28	TRBJ2-7	-	CASTPPSSYEQYF	TGTGCCAGCACCCCCCCGAGCTCCTACGAGCAGTACTTC
-	TRBV28	TRBJ1-1	-	CASSLFDRAFF	TGTGCCAGCAGTTTATTTGACCGGGCTTTCTTT
-	TRBV6-5	TRBJ1-6	-	CASSYSVGVNSPLHF	TGTGCCAGCAGTTACTCGGTCGGAGTTAATTCACCCCTCCACTTT
few	TRBV28	TRBJ1-1	-	CASGARATEAFF	TGTGCCAGCGGAGCGAGGGCCACTGAAGCTTTCTTT
-	TRBV19	TRBJ2-3	-	CASKGNTDTQYF	TGTGCCAGTAAGGGGAACACAGATACGCAGTATTTT
-	TRBV28	TRBJ2-7	-	CASSGTPTYEQYF	TGTGCCAGCAGTGGGACACCCACCTACGAGCAGTACTTC
-	TRBV5-5	TRBJ2-7	-	CASSKTGHPYEQYF	TGTGCCAGCAGCAAGACGGGACATCCCTACGAGCAGTACTTC
many	TRBV20-1	TRBJ1-6	-	CSARDPREIRNSPLHF	TGCAGTGCTAGAGATCCCAGGGAGATTAGAAATTCACCCCTCCACTTT
-	TRBV6-6	TRBJ2-5	TRBD2	CASSYPASGGGETQYF	TGTGCCAGCAGTTACCCCGCTAGCGGGGGTGGGGAGACCCAGTACTTC
few	TRBV12-3/TRBV12-4	TRBJ1-1	TRBD1	CASSLRDRENTEAFF	TGTGCCAGCAGTTTAAGGGACAGGGAGAACACTGAAGCTTTCTTT
-	TRBV18	TRBJ1-1	TRBD1	CASSPPGTGLYTEAFF	TGTGCCAGCTCACCACCAGGGACAGGGTTGTACACTGAAGCTTTCTTT
many	TRBV4-1	TRBJ2-1	-	CASSQAGGGGRNEQFF	TGCGCCAGCAGCCAAGCTGGGGGGGGCGGACGGAATGAGCAGTTCTTC
-	TRBV7-6	TRBJ2-1	-	CASSSLDNEQFF	TGTGCCAGCAGCTCCCTAGACAATGAGCAGTTCTTC
few	TRBV9	TRBJ1-6	TRBD1	CASSGTGKNSPLHF	TGTGCCAGCAGCGGGACAGGGAAGAATTCACCCCTCCACTTT